One and the same sample provided the 24 T cell receptor beta chains below, sequenced in a study of CD8 T cells in ankylosing spondylitis. MiXCR, applied by TCRdb to the 5' RACE reads, yields one record per CDR3 protein. The repertoire consists of some 120,000 distinct CDR3 sequences, with 12% to 15% occurring once and the leading ten covering 2.5% to 3%. Sequenced: blood, either unsorted or a sorted T cell fraction (not recorded which). The receptors here all came from a female donor with ankylosing spondylitis or in good health (not recorded which).

This clonotype was seen many times. The chain carries TRBV12-3 or TRBV12-4 and TRBJ1-2, with D tentatively TRBD1 (5 bases). The V and J ends lost 5 bases and 4 bases respectively, with 17 bases between them. The CDR3 covers 15 residues. CDR3 sequence: CASSPTTVASYGYTF. CDR3 nucleotides: TGTGCCAGCAGTCCTACGACAGTCGCGAGCTATGGCTACACCTTC.

This clonotype was counted at least ten times. This chain links TRBV29-1 with TRBJ2-7, with D possibly matching TRBD1 (5 bases). The germline V gene encodes CDR1 SQVTM and CDR2 ANQGSEA. V gave up 7 bases and J gave up 1 base, with 17 bases separating them. The length of the CDR3 is 14 residues. CDR3 sequence: CSATPKGLSYEQYF. In DNA form, the CDR3 reads TGCAGCGCAACCCCAAAGGGGCTGTCCTACGAGCAGTACTTC.

J is TRBJ2-1 and V is TRBV7-2; weak D call: TRBD2 (5 bases). Germline V gene data show CDR1 as SGHTA and CDR2 as FQGNSA. The length of the CDR3 is 14 residues. The germline V and J ends were trimmed by 0 bases and 7 bases, with 10 bases remaining between them. CDR3 sequence: CASSLAGDSNEQFF. The CDR3 region has the DNA TGTGCCAGCAGCTTAGCGGGAGATAGTAATGAGCAGTTCTTC.

This clonotype was found many times. The chain uses TRBV5-1 and TRBJ2-1; 11 positions match TRBD2. The CDR3 extends over 15 amino acids. Germline V lookup: CDR1 SGHRS, CDR2 YFSETQ. V shed 7 bases and J 4 bases; nucleotides not matched to a gene: 7. The chain's CDR3 is CASGPLAGEYNEQFF. The CDR3 nucleotides are TGCGCCAGCGGCCCACTAGCGGGAGAGTACAATGAGCAGTTCTTC.

This clonotype was counted ten times or more. This chain connects TRBV6-1 to TRBJ2-2; D is unclear. The V end was cut by 6 bases, the J end by 2 bases, with 10 bases between. Looked up from germline, CDR1 is MNHNS and CDR2 is SASEGT. CDR3 size: 14 residues. CDR3 nucleotides: TGTGCCAGCAGCCCCGACGGCAACACCGGGGAGCTGTTTTTT. Translating it yields CASSPDGNTGELFF.

V gene TRBV2 combines with J gene TRBJ2-1; 7 nucleotides align to TRBD1. J gave up 8 bases and V 8 bases, and 12 bases lay outside the gene matches. The CDR3 loop spans 14 amino acids. Germline V lookup: CDR1 SNHLY, CDR2 FYNNEI. CDR3 region: CASLPVTGVDEQFF. CDR3 bases: TGTGCCAGCCTACCTGTTACAGGGGTCGATGAGCAGTTCTTC.

Ten or more counts support this clonotype. The J gene is TRBJ2-2, the V gene TRBV10-3, with TRBD1 as a possible D gene (6 bases). Trimming took 2 bases from V and 2 from J, leaving 12 bases between them. This CDR3 has 16 residues. The V gene's germline CDR1 is ENHRY and CDR2 SYGVKD. The CDR3 reads CAISEDEGVNTGELFF. The CDR3 DNA sequence: TGTGCCATCAGTGAGGATGAGGGGGTAAACACCGGGGAGCTGTTTTTT.

This clonotype has a handful of counts. The rearrangement links TRBV7-9 to TRBJ1-4; possible D gene TRBD1, 5 bases. V lost 1 base, J lost 0 bases, and 12 bases lay in between. The CDR3 extends over 17 amino acids. CDR1 is SEHNR, CDR2 FQNEAQ, per germline (reference sequence). The CDR3 loop is CASSLVGPPATNEKLFF. For the CDR3, the DNA is TGTGCCAGCAGCTTAGTGGGGCCCCCTGCAACTAATGAAAAACTGTTTTTT.

This clonotype was recorded at least ten times. This sequence joins TRBV5-1 and TRBJ2-5; D unresolved. The length of the CDR3 is 12 residues. Germline V gene lookup returns CDR1 SGHRS and CDR2 YFSETQ. V was cut by 3 bases and J by 5 bases, with 8 bases left in between. CDR3 bases: TGCGCCAGCAGCTCGTCCGGTGAGACCCAGTACTTC. It codes for CASSSSGETQYF.

This clonotype has at least ten counts. This rearrangement joins TRBV11-2 to TRBJ2-3; D gene uncertain. V lost 0 bases to trimming and J lost 1 base, with 11 bases between them. CDR3 length: 16 residues. Per the germline V gene, CDR1 is SGHAT and CDR2 is FQNNGV. The CDR3 DNA is TGTGCCAGCAGCTTAGATCGAAGATGGGGCACAGATACGCAGTATTTT. Translating gives CASSLDRRWGTDTQYF.

In regard to this clonotype: A much larger clone sits a single nucleotide away, making a read error possible. CDR3 DNA: TGTGCTGGCAGCCAGGCAGGGGCAGATACGCAGTATTTT. Translating it yields CAGSQAGADTQYF. V is TRBV7-7 and J is TRBJ2-3; perhaps TRBD1 as D (6 bases). The length of the CDR3 is 13 residues. The germline V gene has CDR1 SSHAT and CDR2 FNYEAQ (reference sequence).

There are many counts of this clonotype. This chain connects TRBV5-1 to TRBJ2-3; possibly TRBD1 or TRBD2 for D (5 bases each). CDR3 length: 17 amino acids. V was clipped by 0 bases and J by 4 bases, with 18 bases between them. The V gene's germline CDR1 is SGHRS and CDR2 YFSETQ. DNA of the CDR3: TGCGCCAGCAGCTTGGAGGGACCTGCCGTGGGGGCAGATACGCAGTATTTT. Translation gives CASSLEGPAVGADTQYF. Full variable domain (remainder filled in from reference TRBV5-1 and TRBJ2-3): KAGVTQTPRYLIKTRGQQVTLSCSPISGHRSVSWYQQTPGQGLQFLFEYFSETQRNKGNFPGRFSGRQFSNSRSEMNVSTLELGDSALYLCASSLEGPAVGADTQYFGPGTRLTVL.

On this clonotype itself: Given a much more abundant clone one base away, this may be a read error. The rearrangement links TRBV28 to TRBJ2-7, with a weak D call TRBD1 (6 bases). The CDR3 covers 15 residues. Germline CDR1 MDHEN, CDR2 SYDVKM. The V gene lost 5 bases and the J gene lost 2 bases, with 16 bases spanning the gap. Written as DNA, the CDR3 is TGTGCCAGCAGTCGTCCAGGGGACAACACCTACGAGCAGTACTTC. Protein product: CASSRPGDNTYEQYF.

This clonotype showed up just once. This may come from a read error, since a much larger clone is one base off. The chain uses TRBV29-1 and TRBJ2-2; 7 bases are a match to TRBD1. The length of the CDR3 is 15 residues. V trimming: 5 bases; J trimming: 1 base; junction bases outside the gene matches: 7. From germline, CDR1 is SQVTM and CDR2 ANQGSEA. CDR3 coding DNA: TGCAGCGTTTCTGGGAGACAGGGGAACACCGGGGAGCTGTTTTTT. The encoded protein is CSVSGRQGNTGELFF.

This clonotype was counted between two and nine times. The J gene is TRBJ2-1, the V gene TRBV11-2; D may be TRBD1 or TRBD2 (5 bases each). The CDR3 totals 12 residues. The V gene lost 7 bases and the J gene lost 8 bases, with 12 bases spanning the gap. Germline CDR1 reads SGHAT; CDR2 reads FQNNGV. Written as DNA, the CDR3 is TGTGCCAGCAAGCTTGGGGGACATGAGCAGTTCTTC. Protein sequence: CASKLGGHEQFF.

About this clonotype itself: A much larger clone lies a single base off, so this may be a read error. The V and J genes are TRBV5-1 and TRBJ1-5; no definite D call. This CDR3 region has 14 residues. CDR1 is SGHRS, CDR2 YFSETQ, per germline. The CDR3, as DNA: TGCACCAGCAGCTTGGAGTATGGGGAGCGGCCCCAGCATTTT. Translating it yields CTSSLEYGERPQHF. Full variable domain (remainder filled in from reference TRBV5-1 and TRBJ1-5): KAGVTQTPRYLIKTRGQQVTLSCSPISGHRSVSWYQQTPGQGLQFLFEYFSETQRNKGNFPGRFSGRQFSNSRSEMNVSTLELGDSALYLCTSSLEYGERPQHFGDGTRLSIL.

This clonotype was counted ten times or more. This chain uses TRBV15 with TRBJ1-5; D not certain. This CDR3 comprises 17 residues. V was shortened by 0 bases and J by 1 base, with 13 bases between the two germline ends. The V gene's germline CDR1 is LNHNV and CDR2 YYDKDF (reference sequence). In nucleotides, the CDR3 is TGTGCCACCAGCAGAGATCTATTGGGGATAAGCAATCAGCCCCAGCATTTT. As protein: CATSRDLLGISNQPQHF.

J is TRBJ2-4 and V is TRBV7-2; unclear D gene. Trimming shortened V by 0 bases and J by 6 bases, and 9 bases separated the two germline ends. The germline gives CDR1 SGHTA, CDR2 FQGNSA. The CDR3 length is 14 residues. The CDR3 here is CASSLAADGNIQYF. The CDR3 DNA is TGTGCCAGCAGCTTAGCTGCGGACGGAAACATTCAGTACTTC.

Ten or more counts support this clonotype. CDR3: CASTQGARYEQYF. The CDR3 DNA reads TGTGCCAGCACCCAAGGGGCTAGATACGAGCAGTACTTC. V is TRBV12-3 or TRBV12-4 and J is TRBJ2-7, with D perhaps TRBD1 (5 bases). The CDR3 has 13 amino acids. Trimming removed 7 bases at V and 4 bases at J, with 14 bases between.

There are many counts of this clonotype. This chain links TRBV7-9 with TRBJ2-7; D unclear. The germline V gene has CDR1 SEHNR and CDR2 FQNEAQ (reference sequence). This CDR3 is built from 12 residues. The ends were cut back, 5 bases at V and 4 bases at J, with 9 bases in the middle. CDR3 sequence (DNA): TGTGCCAGCAGCACAGACGGTTACGAGCAGTACTTC. It translates to CASSTDGYEQYF.

This clonotype was seen a few times. One base away lies a much larger clone, so this may be a sequencing read error. The V and J genes are TRBV7-9 and TRBJ2-1; D is uncertain. The V end lost 2 bases, the J end lost 8 bases, and 4 bases lay between the germline ends. The length of the CDR3 is 11 residues. Germline V gene lookup returns CDR1 SEHNR and CDR2 FQNEAQ (reference sequence). The CDR3 loop reads CASSLTDEQFF. As DNA, the CDR3 is TGTGCCAGCAGCTTAACAGATGAGCAGTTCTTC.

Only a few counts were recorded for this clonotype. This chain uses TRBV11-2 with TRBJ2-7, with 10 bases matching TRBD2. V shed 5 bases, J shed 2 bases, and the junction held 6 bases outside the gene matches. The CDR3 is 15 amino acids. The germline gives CDR1 SGHAT, CDR2 FQNNGV. The CDR3 bases are TGTGCCAGCAGCCTAACTAGCGGGGTCACCTACGAGCAGTACTTC. Translating gives CASSLTSGVTYEQYF.

In its sample, this clonotype was seen many times. The chain carries TRBV9 and TRBJ2-4; D gene ambiguous. V lost 0 bases and J lost 3, with 7 bases in between. CDR1 and CDR2 (germline): SGDLS, YYNGEE. The CDR3 runs to 14 residues. CDR3 sequence (DNA): TGTGCCAGCAGCGTAGGTTTGGGCAAAAACATTCAGTACTTC. Translated, it gives CASSVGLGKNIQYF.

This clonotype was detected ten times or more. The V gene is TRBV28, the J gene TRBJ1-6, with 7 positions matching TRBD1. The CDR3 runs to 16 residues. The trim removed 4 bases at V and 1 base at J, leaving 4 bases unmatched. CDR1 is MDHEN, CDR2 SYDVKM, per germline. The CDR3 nucleotides are TGTGCCAGCAGTTGGGACAGTGGGTCCTATAATTCACCCCTCCACTTT. The encoded protein is CASSWDSGSYNSPLHF.